Each of the 27 T cell receptor beta chains below was sequenced from the same sample in a study of blood T cell repertoires in COVID-19. The protocol was immunoSEQ multiplex PCR, while the TCRdb copy is restricted to in-frame clones and leaves out a portion. The sample lists tens of thousands of clones, around 81% occurring once. Sequenced material: peripheral blood. All receptors derive from a human donor in a cohort sampled during active COVID-19.

This rearrangement joins TRBV6-5 to TRBJ1-5; TRBD1 might be the D (5 bases). The germline gives CDR1 MNHEY, CDR2 SVGAGI. The CDR3 is 16 amino acids. The V gene lost 4 bases and the J gene lost 2 bases, with 15 bases spanning the gap. The CDR3 here is CASSSGAGVGNQPQHF. The DNA of the CDR3 is TGTGCCAGCAGTTCTGGGGCCGGCGTAGGCAATCAGCCCCAGCATTTT.

The J gene is TRBJ1-2, the V gene TRBV11-1; D gene unclear. The germline gives CDR1 SGHAT, CDR2 FQDESV (reference sequence). V dropped 5 bases and J dropped 3 bases, with 10 bases sitting between them. The CDR3 consists of 13 residues. CDR3 DNA sequence: TGTGCCAGCAGCCTTGAACGAGACTATGGCTACACCTTC. It translates to CASSLERDYGYTF.

The CDR3 spells CASSPWTGGGSYEQYF. The DNA for the CDR3 is TGTGCCAGCAGCCCTTGGACAGGGGGCGGTAGCTACGAGCAGTACTTC. This rearrangement joins TRBV9 to TRBJ2-7; 11 bases agree with TRBD1. Germline values: CDR1 SGDLS, CDR2 YYNGEE. This CDR3 is 16 amino acids long. Losses at the gene ends were 4 bases for V and 3 bases for J; bases not matched to a gene: 9.

The chain recombines TRBV25-1 with TRBJ2-7, with a weak D call TRBD2 (7 bases). Germline-derived CDR1 and CDR2 are MGHDK and SYGVNS. The CDR3 sequence is 12 residues long. V was clipped by 6 bases and J by 5 bases, with 11 bases between them. The DNA of the CDR3 is TGTGCCAGCAGCTGGGGGGGCCACGAGCAGTACTTC. Translating gives CASSWGGHEQYF.

The rearrangement links TRBV3-1 (or the pseudogene TRBV3-2) to TRBJ2-2; D gene unclear. Germline values: CDR1 LGHDT, CDR2 YNNKEL (reference sequence). The V end was cut by 8 bases, the J end by 3 bases, with 10 bases between. The CDR3 has 13 residues. In DNA form, the CDR3 reads TGTGCCAGCCGATCTTTAGACACCGGGGAGCTGTTTTTT. This sequence encodes CASRSLDTGELFF.

This chain joins TRBV10-3 and TRBJ1-3, with no clear D. The germline CDR1 and CDR2 sequences are ENHRY and SYGVKD. V was cut by 2 bases and J by 2 bases, with 10 bases left in between. CDR3 length equals 15 residues. The CDR3, as DNA: TGTGCCATCAGTGAGATTTTACGAGCTGGAAACACCATATATTTT. Its protein is CAISEILRAGNTIYF.

V and J are TRBV7-9 and TRBJ1-5, with TRBD1 as a possible D gene (5 bases). V lost 4 bases and J lost 5, with 18 bases in between. CDR3 size: 16 residues. Germline V gene sequence: CDR1 SEHNR, CDR2 FQNEAQ (reference sequence). The CDR3 DNA reads TGTGCCAGCAGCTCACGACGGGGGTTAGGCGATCAGCCCCAGCATTTT. It specifies CASSSRRGLGDQPQHF.

This clone occurred once. The chain is built from TRBV3-1 (or the pseudogene TRBV3-2) and TRBJ2-5; possible D gene TRBD1, 5 bases. V was trimmed by 4 bases and J by 3 bases, leaving 12 bases between them. Germline values: CDR1 LGHDT, CDR2 YNNKEL (reference sequence). This CDR3 has 14 residues. This chain's CDR3 is CASSPRQTKETQYF. The DNA of the CDR3 is TGTGCCAGCAGCCCCCGACAGACGAAAGAGACCCAGTACTTC.

The J gene is TRBJ2-7, the V gene TRBV3-1 (or the pseudogene TRBV3-2); D possibly corresponds to TRBD1 (6 bases). Germline-derived CDR1 and CDR2 are LGHDT and YNNKEL (reference sequence). V lost 4 bases and J lost 1, with 8 bases in between. CDR3 size: 13 residues. CDR3 sequence: CASSLRGSYEQYF. CDR3 DNA sequence: TGTGCCAGCAGCCTCAGGGGTTCCTACGAGCAGTACTTC.

This clone has only a few counts. CDR3 residues: CATSGSLAGLTGELFF. In DNA, the CDR3 is TGTGCCACCAGTGGTTCTCTGGCAGGGTTAACCGGGGAGCTGTTTTTT. This chain links TRBV24-1 with TRBJ2-2; maybe TRBD1 (5 bases). CDR1 is KGHDR and CDR2 is SFDVKD in the germline V gene. Trimming left V 5 bases short and J 5 bases short, with 17 bases between. This CDR3 spans 16 amino acids.

The rearrangement uses TRBV5-5 and TRBJ2-7; weak D call: TRBD2 (6 bases). Trimming removed 1 base from V and 4 bases from J, with 18 bases in between. This CDR3 has 16 amino acids. Germline V gene sequence: CDR1 SGHKS, CDR2 YYEKEE (reference sequence). The CDR3 bases are TGTGCCAGCAGCTTGCCCCCCGGGGGACGGGGATACGAGCAGTACTTC. Protein sequence: CASSLPPGGRGYEQYF. The entire variable domain, with the rest obtained from reference TRBV5-5 and TRBJ2-7, is as follows: DAGVTQSPTHLIKTRGQQVTLRCSPISGHKSVSWYQQVLGQGPQFIFQYYEKEERGRGNFPDRFSARQFPNYSSELNVNALLLGDSALYLCASSLPPGGRGYEQYFGPGTRLTVT.

Only one count was recorded for this clone. The CDR3 sequence is CASSQRAGGQETQYF. CDR3 nucleotides: TGCGCCAGCAGCCAAAGAGCGGGGGGCCAAGAGACCCAGTACTTC. The rearrangement links TRBV4-1 to TRBJ2-5, with 9 nucleotides matching TRBD2. The germline CDR1 and CDR2 sequences are MGHRA and YSYEKL. Germline trimming cut 2 bases from V and 1 base from J; bases unmatched to any gene: 2. This CDR3 contains 15 residues.

This clone was seen only a few times. The rearrangement uses TRBV6-5 and TRBJ1-1, with D possibly matching TRBD1 (5 bases). The CDR3 covers 14 residues. Germline V CDR1 and CDR2: MNHEY, SVGAGI. Trimming stripped 6 bases from V and 0 bases from J, with 11 bases between. The CDR3 sequence is CASRYAGLNTEAFF. For the CDR3, the DNA is TGTGCCAGCAGATACGCGGGACTGAACACTGAAGCTTTCTTT.

This chain connects TRBV9 to TRBJ1-6; D is unresolved. V gave up 2 bases and J gave up 7 bases, with 10 bases separating them. The germline CDR1 and CDR2 sequences are SGDLS and YYNGEE. The CDR3 sequence is 14 residues long. CDR3 loop: CASSVEAINSPLHF. The DNA of the CDR3 is TGTGCCAGCAGCGTCGAGGCTATCAATTCACCCCTCCACTTT. The complete variable domain, with remaining parts taken from reference TRBV9 and TRBJ1-6, reads DSGVTQTPKHLITATGQRVTLRCSPRSGDLSVYWYQQSLDQGLQFLIQYYNGEERAKGNILERFSAQQFPDLHSELNLSSLELGDSALYFCASSVEAINSPLHFGNGTRLTVT.

The chain has TRBV4-2 and TRBJ1-2; TRBD1 might be the D (6 bases). Germline-derived CDR1 and CDR2 are LGHNA and YNFKEQ. The CDR3 covers 17 residues. Between the trimmed V and J ends, which lost 1 base and 4 bases, there was a span of 19 bases. The CDR3, as DNA: TGTGCCAGCAGCCAAGTAGGGGGGGGAGGGCCGCTCTATGGCTACACCTTC. It translates to CASSQVGGGGPLYGYTF.

This rearrangement joins TRBV5-5 to TRBJ2-7; 7 bases align to TRBD1. The CDR3 extends over 13 amino acids. The V gene's germline CDR1 is SGHKS and CDR2 YYEKEE (reference sequence). The ends lost 4 bases at V and 0 bases at J; junction bases unmatched: 1. DNA for the CDR3: TGTGCCAGCAGCGGGACAGCCTCCTACGAGCAGTACTTC. The encoded protein is CASSGTASYEQYF.

The gene calls are TRBV5-4 and TRBJ2-7; 8 bases are a match to TRBD2. Germline V gene data show CDR1 as SGHNT and CDR2 as YYREEE (reference sequence). The CDR3 is 14 amino acids. V lost 4 bases and J lost 4; bases outside the gene matches: 7. CDR3 bases: TGTGCCAGCAGCCCGGGGGGGGGTACGTACGAGCAGTACTTC. It translates to CASSPGGGTYEQYF.

V and J are TRBV10-2 and TRBJ2-3; the match to TRBD1 covers 7 bases. Germline V gives CDR1 WSHSY, CDR2 SAAADI. The CDR3 has 14 amino acids. J lost 2 bases, V lost 8 bases, and 7 bases had no gene match. This CDR3 reads CASLRGGHTDTQYF. CDR3 DNA sequence: TGCGCCAGCCTGAGAGGGGGCCACACAGATACGCAGTATTTT.

V and J are TRBV27 and TRBJ1-2; D uncertain. The germline gives CDR1 MNHEY, CDR2 SMNVEV (reference sequence). The CDR3 sequence is 13 residues long. Trimming left V 2 bases short and J 8 bases short, with 12 bases between. CDR3 protein: CASSLSYPGGYTF. CDR3 DNA: TGTGCCAGCAGTTTAAGTTATCCGGGGGGCTACACCTTC.

The chain employs TRBV3-1 (or the pseudogene TRBV3-2) and TRBJ1-2; 11 positions agree with TRBD1. With V trimmed by 4 bases and J by 7 bases, 5 bases remained unmatched. The CDR3 is 14 residues long. Germline assignment: CDR1 LGHDT and CDR2 YNNKEL (reference sequence). This CDR3 reads CASSRGQGAIGYTF. In nucleotides, the CDR3 is TGTGCCAGCAGCCGTGGACAGGGGGCGATTGGCTACACCTTC.

This chain's CDR3 is CASSSLYEQYF. In nucleotides, the CDR3 is TGTGCCAGCAGTTCTCTATACGAGCAGTACTTC. The gene calls are TRBV6-2 or TRBV6-3 and TRBJ2-7; unclear D gene. Germline V lookup: CDR1 MNHEY, CDR2 SVGEGT. V lost 4 bases and J lost 4, with 5 bases in between. The CDR3 sequence is 11 residues long.

This chain uses TRBV5-1 with TRBJ1-1; 8 bases are shared with TRBD1. Germline CDR1 reads SGHRS; CDR2 reads YFSETQ. This CDR3 comprises 14 residues. The V gene end was trimmed by 2 bases and the J gene end by 6 bases; junction bases not matched to a gene: 6. CDR3 in amino acids: CASSFRQGASEAFF. In DNA, the CDR3 is TGCGCCAGCAGCTTTAGGCAGGGGGCGTCTGAAGCTTTCTTT.

The chain carries TRBV10-2 and TRBJ1-1; 8 bases are a match to TRBD1. Germline values: CDR1 WSHSY, CDR2 SAAADI. V shed 6 bases and J 3 bases; nucleotides not matched to a gene: 6. This CDR3 is built from 14 residues. The CDR3 spells CASRATGVDTEAFF. CDR3 sequence (DNA): TGCGCCAGCAGAGCGACAGGGGTGGACACTGAAGCTTTCTTT.

This chain joins TRBV18 and TRBJ2-3, with 9 bases fitting TRBD2. Germline CDR1 and CDR2: KGHSH and LQKENI. Trimming at V came to 3 bases and at J to 0 bases, leaving 1 base not matched to a gene. CDR3 length: 15 amino acids. In nucleotides, the CDR3 is TGTGCCAGCTCACCGACTAGCGGCAGCACAGATACGCAGTATTTT. Translated, it gives CASSPTSGSTDTQYF.

This sequence joins TRBV3-1 (or the pseudogene TRBV3-2) and TRBJ2-7, with 10 bases matching TRBD1. CDR1 and CDR2 from the germline V gene are LGHDT and YNNKEL (reference sequence). CDR3 length: 22 amino acids. The V segment lost 4 bases and the J segment 1 base; nucleotides outside the gene matches: 25. The CDR3 reads CASSRISRGQGFNWPRSYEQYF. The DNA for the CDR3 is TGTGCCAGCAGCCGTATAAGTAGGGGACAGGGGTTTAACTGGCCAAGGTCCTACGAGCAGTACTTC.

Concerning this clone itself: The junction does not match germline at one end; this may be a read error. This chain connects TRBV6-6 to TRBJ1-6, with 7 bases matching TRBD1. This CDR3 region has 15 residues. The germline gives CDR1 MNHNY, CDR2 SVGAGI (reference sequence). The CDR3 sequence is CASSYGDRDNSPLHF. CDR3 DNA sequence: TGTGCCAGCAGTTACGGAGACAGGGATAATTCGCCCCTCCACTTT.

The chain's CDR3 is CASSLGQGVQPQHF. The CDR3 bases are TGTGCCAGCAGCTTAGGACAGGGCGTTCAGCCCCAGCATTTT. The chain carries TRBV13 and TRBJ1-5; tentative D call: TRBD1 (6 bases). The CDR3 totals 14 residues. V was trimmed by 0 bases and J by 6 bases, leaving 9 bases between them. Germline CDR1 PRHDT, CDR2 FYEKMQ (reference sequence).